This T cell receptor beta chain was captured by sequencing in a study of blood T cell repertoires in COVID-19. Study information: In each case, the material was cDNA or gDNA derived from T cells, B-cell-depleted T cells, or PBMCs.

The germline CDR1 and CDR2 sequences are SQVTM and ANQGSEA. CDR3 length equals 15 residues. Trimming took 8 bases from V and 2 from J, leaving 22 bases between them. This clone has more than one count but fewer than ten. Assay used: immunoSEQ multiplex PCR; TCRdb lists only in-frame clones, some missing. This table holds 15,000 to 20,000 clones, about 82% found once. Sequencing was performed on peripheral blood. The V gene is TRBV29-1, the J gene TRBJ2-7; D is possibly TRBD1 (8 bases). This receptor was obtained from a man older than 75 with acute or convalescent COVID-19. The CDR3 DNA is TGCAGCTCCCGGGGGGCACAGGGGGTGCCCTACGAGCAGTACTTC. Its translation is CSSRGAQGVPYEQYF.